The clone carrying this TCR beta chain was recorded only once. Authors' methods: Reference gene primer amplification in the assay estimated nucleated cell counts. Here immunoSEQ multiplex PCR was the method, and the copy in TCRdb shows in-frame clones only, minus some. For V, J and clone size, that table is used; D and trimming come from the DNA. The sample records approximately 140,000 clones, around 80% being singletons. The entry originates in a study of blood T cell repertoires in COVID-19. The overall study: Acute-phase and convalescent COVID-19 samples originated in the United States, Italy and Spain. Nucleic acid was either cDNA or gDNA, and it came from T cells, B-cell-depleted T cells, or PBMCs.

Germline CDR1 reads KGHSH; CDR2 reads LQKENI. V gave up 4 bases and J gave up 2 bases; unmatched junction bases: 1. This CDR3 region has 14 residues. The rearrangement uses TRBV18 and TRBJ2-5; 10 bases map to TRBD1. This receptor was identified in a man aged 55-75 years with active or convalescent COVID-19. Sequences were obtained from peripheral blood. CDR3 in amino acids: CASSLDRGQETQYF. Written as DNA, the CDR3 is TGTGCCAGCTCACTGGACAGGGGGCAAGAGACCCAGTACTTC.